The 29 T cell receptor beta chains below were found in one sample sequenced in a study of blood T cell repertoires in COVID-19. The data were produced by immunoSEQ multiplex PCR, yet TCRdb's version contains in-frame clones alone and is incomplete. This sample yields approximately 240,000 clones, of which less than 90% are seen a single time; approximately 3.1% belongs to the top ten. The sequenced sample consisted of PBMCs or T cells enriched from blood (not recorded which). The receptors shown here come from a woman aged 50 to 60 in a cohort exposed to, infected with or recovered from COVID-19 (not recorded which).

This clone was counted between two and nine times. The chain carries TRBV20-1 and TRBJ1-2; maybe TRBD1 (5 bases). The V end lost 3 bases, the J end lost 2 bases, and 10 bases lay between the germline ends. Germline V CDR1 and CDR2: DFQATT, SNEGSKA (reference sequence). This CDR3 is 13 amino acids long. The CDR3 DNA follows: TGCAGTGCTAGTCACCCAGGGAACTATGGCTACACCTTC. It specifies CSASHPGNYGYTF.

The sample holds a few counts of this clone. The chain joins TRBV6-5 to TRBJ2-5; D is undetermined. The germline gives CDR1 MNHEY, CDR2 SVGAGI. This CDR3 comprises 12 residues. The V and J ends lost 7 bases and 9 bases respectively, with 15 bases between them. CDR3 region: CASTTSMNPQYF. As DNA, the CDR3 is TGTGCCAGCACCACATCCATGAACCCCCAGTACTTC.

The rearrangement joins TRBV6-1 to TRBJ2-3, with 8 bases lining up with TRBD2. Trimming took 3 bases from V and 2 from J; bases not matched to a gene: 4. Germline V lookup: CDR1 MNHNS, CDR2 SASEGT. This CDR3 is built from 15 residues. CDR3 amino acids: CASSDGREVTDTQYF. In DNA form, the CDR3 reads TGTGCCAGCAGTGACGGGAGGGAGGTCACAGATACGCAGTATTTT.

The CDR3 protein is CASSLVGTRGNQPQHF. The CDR3, as DNA: TGTGCCAGTAGTCTGGTCGGGACAAGGGGGAATCAGCCCCAGCATTTT. The chain carries TRBV19 and TRBJ1-5; possibly TRBD1 for D (6 bases). The V gene lost 5 bases and the J gene lost 4 bases, with 18 bases spanning the gap. The CDR3 has 16 amino acids. Germline lookup yields CDR1 LNHDA and CDR2 SQIVND (reference sequence).

The V gene is TRBV12-3 or TRBV12-4, the J gene TRBJ1-2; 9 positions agree with TRBD1. This CDR3 comprises 13 residues. V shed 5 bases, J shed 8 bases, and the junction held 6 bases outside the gene matches. The CDR3 DNA reads TGTGCCAGCAGTCATAGGGACAGGGAGGGCTACACCTTC. It codes for CASSHRDREGYTF.

This clone was seen only a few times. The J gene is TRBJ2-5, the V gene TRBV11-2, with 13 positions matching TRBD2. J gave up 5 bases and V 7 bases, and 10 bases lay outside the gene matches. CDR1 and CDR2 (germline): SGHAT, FQNNGV. The CDR3 covers 16 residues. The CDR3 nucleotides read TGTGCCAGCATCAGAGGGACTAGCGGGGTCTGGGAGACCCAGTACTTC. It specifies CASIRGTSGVWETQYF. The whole variable domain, remainder taken from reference TRBV11-2 and TRBJ2-5, is EAGVAQSPRYKIIEKRQSVAFWCNPISGHATLYWYQQILGQGPKLLIQFQNNGVVDDSQLPKDRFSAERLKGVDSTLKIQPAKLEDSAVYLCASIRGTSGVWETQYFGPGTRLLVL.

The genes are TRBV12-1 and TRBJ2-5; TRBD2, the table's D call, lacks a check against the DNA. TRBV12-1 is a recognized pseudogene. The CDR3 is 15 residues long. CDR3 in amino acids: CASSGLAGGQETQYF. In nucleotides, the CDR3 is TGTGCCAGCAGCGGACTAGCGGGGGGACAAGAGACCCAGTACTTC.

This chain links TRBV5-1 with TRBJ2-1; possible D gene TRBD2, 5 bases. The CDR3 contains 13 residues. V lost 1 base and J lost 5, with 7 bases in between. Germline CDR1 and CDR2: SGHRS and YFSETQ. CDR3 protein: CASSLNGNNEQFF. CDR3 sequence (DNA): TGCGCCAGCAGCTTGAACGGGAACAATGAGCAGTTCTTC.

V gene TRBV24-1 combines with J gene TRBJ2-5; the match to TRBD1 covers 8 bases. Germline V CDR1 and CDR2: KGHDR, SFDVKD. The V segment lost 9 bases and the J segment 5 bases; nucleotides outside the gene matches: 4. The CDR3 has 12 amino acids. DNA for the CDR3: TGTGCCACCGCCCGGACAGGGGAGACCCAGTACTTC. It encodes CATARTGETQYF.

V and J are TRBV10-3 and TRBJ1-3; TRBD1 might be the D (5 bases). Deletions cut 7 bases from V and 0 bases from J, with 13 bases between. Germline assignment: CDR1 ENHRY and CDR2 SYGVKD. CDR3 length: 15 residues. Here the CDR3 reads CAIKGQGGSGNTIYF. The CDR3 DNA follows: TGTGCCATCAAGGGCCAGGGAGGCTCTGGAAACACCATATATTTT.

This clone was counted once. The CDR3, as DNA: TGTGCCTGGAGCCCGGGGGGGTTCTATGGCTACACCTTC. Its protein is CAWSPGGFYGYTF. V is TRBV30 and J is TRBJ1-2; D is perhaps TRBD1 (5 bases). The ends were cut back, 3 bases at V and 4 bases at J, with 12 bases in the middle. The V gene's germline CDR1 is GTSNPN and CDR2 SVGIG (reference sequence). The CDR3 is 13 amino acids. Full variable domain (outside the CDR3, taken from reference TRBV30 and TRBJ1-2): SQTIHQWPATLVQPVGSPLSLECTVEGTSNPNLYWYRQAAGRGLQLLFYSVGIGQISSEVPQNLSASRPQDRQFILSSKKLLLSDSGFYLCAWSPGGFYGYTFGSGTRLTVV.

This chain connects TRBV12-5 to TRBJ1-5; 7 bases match TRBD1. V was clipped by 6 bases and J by 0 bases; unmatched bases: 8. Germline V gene lookup returns CDR1 LGHNT and CDR2 FRNRAP. This CDR3 region has 16 residues. The CDR3 nucleotides are TGTGCTAGTGGGGGGACAGCCACTTATAGCAATCAGCCCCAGCATTTT. Protein sequence: CASGGTATYSNQPQHF. Drawing the rest from reference TRBV12-5 and TRBJ1-5, the complete variable domain is DARVTQTPRHKVTEMGQEVTMRCQPILGHNTVFWYRQTMMQGLELLAYFRNRAPLDDSGMPKDRFSAEMPDATLATLKIQPSEPRDSAVYFCASGGTATYSNQPQHFGDGTRLSIL.

The genes are TRBV10-3 and TRBJ2-5; TRBD2 matches 9 bases. CDR3 size: 16 residues. Germline V gene lookup returns CDR1 ENHRY and CDR2 SYGVKD. V gave up 9 bases and J gave up 1 base; unmatched junction bases: 12. The CDR3 sequence is CAIGAGAGGAQETQYF. CDR3 sequence (DNA): TGTGCCATTGGTGCCGGAGCGGGGGGAGCCCAAGAGACCCAGTACTTC.

The chain carries TRBV6-5 and TRBJ1-1, with TRBD1 matching over 7 bases. CDR3 size: 13 residues. Germline V gives CDR1 MNHEY, CDR2 SVGAGI. Trimming removed 8 bases from V and 6 bases from J; junction bases left unmatched: 9. CDR3 nucleotide sequence: TGTGCCAGCTGGACCGGGACAGCTCCTGAAGCTTTCTTT. This gives the protein CASWTGTAPEAFF.

The chain employs TRBV5-4 and TRBJ2-3; maybe TRBD2 (6 bases). The germline gives CDR1 SGHNT, CDR2 YYREEE (reference sequence). Deletions cut 4 bases from V and 5 bases from J, with 14 bases between. The CDR3 spans 14 residues. The CDR3 sequence: CASSPGLGGDTQYF. The CDR3, as DNA: TGTGCCAGCAGCCCGGGACTCGGCGGAGATACGCAGTATTTT.

This clone was seen a few times. The gene calls are TRBV6-6 and TRBJ2-5; D may be TRBD1 (7 bases). Between the trimmed V and J ends, which lost 6 bases and 2 bases, there was a span of 13 bases. The CDR3 runs to 14 residues. The germline V gene has CDR1 MNHNY and CDR2 SVGAGI (reference sequence). The CDR3 DNA follows: TGTGCCAGCAGCCGGGGGACAGTACAAGAGACCCAGTACTTC. This gives the protein CASSRGTVQETQYF.

The chain joins TRBV10-1 to TRBJ2-5; 11 bases line up with TRBD2. Germline-derived CDR1 and CDR2 are WNHNN and SYGVQD (reference sequence). The CDR3 contains 14 residues. The V gene end was trimmed by 6 bases and the J gene end by 5 bases; junction bases not matched to a gene: 5. The CDR3 reads CASSDASGGETQYF. In nucleotides, the CDR3 is TGCGCCAGCAGCGATGCTAGCGGGGGGGAGACCCAGTACTTC.

This clone came up once. The CDR3 nucleotides are TGTGCCAGCAGCCCTCCCGGGACTAGGAACACCGGGGAGCTGTTTTTT. It yields the protein CASSPPGTRNTGELFF. This chain uses TRBV9 with TRBJ2-2, with 8 positions matching TRBD2. V lost 4 bases, J lost 1 base, and 6 bases stayed unmatched. Germline CDR1 and CDR2: SGDLS and YYNGEE. This CDR3 spans 16 amino acids.

To note about this clone: At one end, the junction sequence differs from germline, possibly due to a read error. V gene TRBV7-7 combines with J gene TRBJ1-4, with unresolved D. Germline CDR1 and CDR2: SSHAT and FNYEAQ (reference sequence). The CDR3 length is 16 residues. CDR3 region: CASSSQSLSTNEKLFF. The CDR3 nucleotides read TGTGCTAGCAGCTCCCAATCCCTATCGACTAATGAAAAACTGTTTTTT. The whole variable domain, remainder taken from reference TRBV7-7 and TRBJ1-4, is GAGVSQSPRYKVTKRGQDVTLRCDPISSHATLYWYQQALGQGPEFLTYFNYEAQPDKSGLPSDRFSAERPEGSISTLTIQRTEQRDSAMYRCASSSQSLSTNEKLFFGSGTQLSVL.

J is TRBJ2-3 and V is TRBV5-1; TRBD2 agrees at 12 bases. V shed 3 bases, J shed 5 bases, and the junction held 7 bases outside the gene matches. Germline V gene sequence: CDR1 SGHRS, CDR2 YFSETQ. CDR3 size: 16 residues. Here the CDR3 reads CASSWTPSGGGDTQYF. CDR3 bases: TGCGCCAGCAGCTGGACCCCTAGCGGGGGGGGAGATACGCAGTATTTT.

This clone was seen only a few times. This rearrangement joins TRBV7-2 to TRBJ1-5, with 12 bases matching TRBD1. The J segment lost 6 bases and the V segment lost 3 bases, leaving 15 bases of the junction unmatched. The germline V gene encodes CDR1 SGHTA and CDR2 FQGNSA. The CDR3 contains 19 residues. CDR3 loop: CASSLKGQGASRPTQPQHF. The CDR3 bases are TGTGCCAGCAGCTTGAAGGGACAGGGGGCCTCCCGTCCGACTCAGCCCCAGCATTTT.

The V gene is TRBV14, the J gene TRBJ2-7; possibly TRBD2 for D (5 bases). V was shortened by 1 base and J by 6 bases, with 16 bases between the two germline ends. The CDR3 sequence is 15 residues long. In germline, CDR1 is SGHDN, CDR2 FVKESK. The DNA of the CDR3 is TGTGCCAGCAGCCAAGGGGCTAGCAGTCACAGCGAGCAGTACTTC. It is translated as CASSQGASSHSEQYF. The full variable domain, its missing parts supplied by reference TRBV14 and TRBJ2-7, is EAGVTQFPSHSVIEKGQTVTLRCDPISGHDNLYWYRRVMGKEIKFLLHFVKESKQDESGMPNNRFLAERTGGTYSTLKVQPAELEDSGVYFCASSQGASSHSEQYFGPGTRLTVT.

The chain joins TRBV7-9 to TRBJ1-3, with a possible D match to TRBD1 (6 bases). The CDR3 contains 16 residues. V lost 2 bases and J lost 3, with 14 bases in between. Germline V lookup: CDR1 SEHNR, CDR2 FQNEAQ (reference sequence). CDR3 residues: CASSLYTGTFGNTIYF. The CDR3, as DNA: TGTGCCAGCAGCTTATATACCGGGACATTTGGAAACACCATATATTTT.

The rearrangement joins TRBV27 to TRBJ1-3; D unclear. V was cut by 3 bases and J by 7 bases, with 16 bases left in between. The germline CDR1 and CDR2 sequences are MNHEY and SMNVEV (reference sequence). This CDR3 region has 15 residues. The DNA of the CDR3 is TGTGCCAGCAGTTTGGAAGGGTCGGGGAGGAACACCATATATTTT. Its translation: CASSLEGSGRNTIYF.

The chain carries TRBV7-2 and TRBJ1-2; D perhaps matches TRBD1 (6 bases). The V gene lost 1 base and the J gene lost 8 bases, with 11 bases spanning the gap. Germline CDR1 SGHTA, CDR2 FQGNSA. The CDR3 is 13 residues long. In DNA, the CDR3 is TGTGCCAGCAGCTTAGAGGGGACAAAAGGCTACACCTTC. Encoded protein: CASSLEGTKGYTF.

This chain joins TRBV5-4 and TRBJ2-3, with a tentative D call TRBD1 (6 bases). V was pared by 2 bases and J by 0 bases, with 10 bases between. The CDR3 is 15 amino acids. Germline V gene lookup returns CDR1 SGHNT and CDR2 YYREEE (reference sequence). The CDR3 reads CASSFRQVSTDTQYF. For the CDR3, the DNA is TGTGCCAGCAGCTTTCGACAGGTTAGCACAGATACGCAGTATTTT.

The chain is built from TRBV28 and TRBJ1-5; D call uncertain. Between the trimmed V and J ends, which lost 2 bases and 7 bases, there was a span of 6 bases. Germline lookup yields CDR1 MDHEN and CDR2 SYDVKM. This CDR3 contains 12 residues. The CDR3 bases are TGTGCCAGCAGTTTAGGCTGGCAGCCCCAGCATTTT. Encoded protein: CASSLGWQPQHF.

V gene TRBV30 combines with J gene TRBJ2-4, with 8 bases identical to TRBD1. The CDR3 totals 13 residues. The J segment lost 7 bases and the V segment lost 5 bases, leaving 7 bases of the junction unmatched. Germline values: CDR1 GTSNPN, CDR2 SVGIG (reference sequence). CDR3 DNA sequence: TGTGCCTGGCAGACAGGGGTGGGGAACATTCAGTACTTC. It encodes CAWQTGVGNIQYF.

The CDR3 sequence: CASSDERQGAVNQPQHF. In DNA form, the CDR3 reads TGTGCCAGTAGTGACGAACGACAGGGGGCTGTCAATCAGCCCCAGCATTTT. This chain connects TRBV19 to TRBJ1-5; 10 nucleotides match TRBD1. The ends lost 5 bases at V and 3 bases at J; junction bases unmatched: 10. The germline CDR1 and CDR2 sequences are LNHDA and SQIVND (reference sequence). The CDR3 consists of 17 residues.